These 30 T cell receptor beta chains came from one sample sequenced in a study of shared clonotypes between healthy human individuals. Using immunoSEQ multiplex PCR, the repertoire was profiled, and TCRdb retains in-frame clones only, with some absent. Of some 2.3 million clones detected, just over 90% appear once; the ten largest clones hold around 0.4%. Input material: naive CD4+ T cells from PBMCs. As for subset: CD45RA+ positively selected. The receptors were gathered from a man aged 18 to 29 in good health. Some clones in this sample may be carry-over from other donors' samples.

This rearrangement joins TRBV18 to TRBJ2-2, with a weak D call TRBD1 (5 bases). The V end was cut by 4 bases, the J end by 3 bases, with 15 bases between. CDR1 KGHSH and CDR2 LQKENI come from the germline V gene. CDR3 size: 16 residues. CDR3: CASSQRKQDHTGELFF. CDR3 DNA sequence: TGTGCCAGCTCACAACGGAAACAGGACCACACCGGGGAGCTGTTTTTT.

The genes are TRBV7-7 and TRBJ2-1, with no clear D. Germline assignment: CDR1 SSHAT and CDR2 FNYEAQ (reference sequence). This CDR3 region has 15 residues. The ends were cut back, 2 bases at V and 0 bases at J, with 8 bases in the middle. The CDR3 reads CASSLSRSSYNEQFF. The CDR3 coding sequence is TGTGCCAGCAGCTTATCGAGGAGCTCCTACAATGAGCAGTTCTTC.

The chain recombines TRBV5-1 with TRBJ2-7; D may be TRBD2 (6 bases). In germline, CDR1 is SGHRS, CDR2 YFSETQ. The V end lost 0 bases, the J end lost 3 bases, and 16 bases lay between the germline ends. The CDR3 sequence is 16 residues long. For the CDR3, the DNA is TGCGCCAGCAGCTTGGAGGGGAGCGGGCTTGGCTACGAGCAGTACTTC. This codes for CASSLEGSGLGYEQYF.

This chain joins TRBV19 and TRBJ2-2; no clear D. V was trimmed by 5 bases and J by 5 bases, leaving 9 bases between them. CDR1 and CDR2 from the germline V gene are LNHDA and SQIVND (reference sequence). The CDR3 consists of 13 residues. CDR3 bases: TGTGCCAGTAGTCTGATGACTACCGGGGAGCTGTTTTTT. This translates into CASSLMTTGELFF.

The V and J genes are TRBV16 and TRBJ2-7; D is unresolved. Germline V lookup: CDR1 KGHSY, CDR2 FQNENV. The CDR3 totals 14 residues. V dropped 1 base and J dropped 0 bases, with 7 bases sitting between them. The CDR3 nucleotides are TGTGCCAGCAGCCAATTCGGAACCTCCTACGAGCAGTACTTC. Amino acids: CASSQFGTSYEQYF. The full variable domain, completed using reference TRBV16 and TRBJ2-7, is GEEVAQTPKHLVRGEGQKAKLYCAPIKGHSYVFWYQQVLKNEFKFLISFQNENVFDETGMPKERFSAKCLPNSPCSLEIQATKLEDSAVYFCASSQFGTSYEQYFGPGTRLTVT.

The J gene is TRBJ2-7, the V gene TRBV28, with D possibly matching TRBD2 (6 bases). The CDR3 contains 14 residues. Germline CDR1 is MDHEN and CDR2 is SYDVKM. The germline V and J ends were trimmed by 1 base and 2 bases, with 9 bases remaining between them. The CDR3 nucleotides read TGTGCCAGCAGTTTATACGGGGGAGCCTACGAGCAGTACTTC. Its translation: CASSLYGGAYEQYF.

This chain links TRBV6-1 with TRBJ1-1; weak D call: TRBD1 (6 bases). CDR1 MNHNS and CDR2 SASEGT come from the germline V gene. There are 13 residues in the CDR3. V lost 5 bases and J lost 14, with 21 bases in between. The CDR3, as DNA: TGTGCCAGCAGTTCCGACGGCAGGGGCCGCGGATTCTTT. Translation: CASSSDGRGRGFF.

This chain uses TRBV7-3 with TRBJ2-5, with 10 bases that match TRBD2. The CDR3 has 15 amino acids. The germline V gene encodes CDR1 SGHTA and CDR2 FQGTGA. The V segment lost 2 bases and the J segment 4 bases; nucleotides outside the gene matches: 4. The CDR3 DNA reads TGTGCCAGCAGCTTAGTAGCGGGAGGCGGAGAGACCCAGTACTTC. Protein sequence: CASSLVAGGGETQYF.

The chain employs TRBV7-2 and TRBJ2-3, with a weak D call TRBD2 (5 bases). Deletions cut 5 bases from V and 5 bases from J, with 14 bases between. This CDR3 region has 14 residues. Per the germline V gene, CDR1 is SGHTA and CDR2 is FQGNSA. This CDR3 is CASSRGLPGDTQYF. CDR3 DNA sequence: TGTGCCAGCAGCCGCGGGCTACCGGGAGATACGCAGTATTTT.

In nucleotides, the CDR3 is TGTGCCTGGAGTGTACGAAGCGGGACCTACGAGCAGTACTTC. Amino acids: CAWSVRSGTYEQYF. V is TRBV30 and J is TRBJ2-7, with TRBD2 matching over 7 bases. Germline V gene data show CDR1 as GTSNPN and CDR2 as SVGIG (reference sequence). V was clipped by 0 bases and J by 2 bases; unmatched bases: 4. The CDR3 is 14 residues long.

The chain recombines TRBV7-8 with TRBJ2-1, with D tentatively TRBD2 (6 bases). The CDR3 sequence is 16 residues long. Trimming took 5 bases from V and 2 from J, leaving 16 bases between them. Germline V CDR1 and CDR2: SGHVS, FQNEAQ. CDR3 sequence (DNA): TGTGCCAGCAGCGGGGGGATAGCGTCTACCTACAATGAGCAGTTCTTC. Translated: CASSGGIASTYNEQFF.

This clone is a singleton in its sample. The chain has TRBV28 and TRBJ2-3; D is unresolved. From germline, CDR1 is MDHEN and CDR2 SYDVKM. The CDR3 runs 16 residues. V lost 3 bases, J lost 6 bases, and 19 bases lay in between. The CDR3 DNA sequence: TGTGCCAGCAGTTTCCCGGACGGAACAAGGGTCGATACGCAGTATTTT. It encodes CASSFPDGTRVDTQYF.

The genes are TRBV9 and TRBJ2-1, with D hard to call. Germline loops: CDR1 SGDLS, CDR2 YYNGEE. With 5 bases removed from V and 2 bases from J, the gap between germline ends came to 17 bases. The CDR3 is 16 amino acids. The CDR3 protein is CASSPLLEQAYNEQFF. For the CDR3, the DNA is TGTGCCAGCAGTCCCCTCCTGGAGCAGGCCTACAATGAGCAGTTCTTC.

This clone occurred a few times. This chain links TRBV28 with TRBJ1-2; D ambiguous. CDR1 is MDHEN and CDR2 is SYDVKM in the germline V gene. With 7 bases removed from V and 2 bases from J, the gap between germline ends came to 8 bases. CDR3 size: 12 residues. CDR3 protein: CASTARNYGYTF. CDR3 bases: TGTGCCAGCACCGCCCGAAACTATGGCTACACCTTC.

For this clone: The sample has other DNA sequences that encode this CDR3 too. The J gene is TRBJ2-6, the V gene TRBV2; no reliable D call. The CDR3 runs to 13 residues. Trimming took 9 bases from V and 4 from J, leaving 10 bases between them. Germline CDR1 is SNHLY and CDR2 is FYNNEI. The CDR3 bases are TGTGCCAGTACTCTGGAAGGGGCCAACGTCCTGACTTTC. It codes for CASTLEGANVLTF.

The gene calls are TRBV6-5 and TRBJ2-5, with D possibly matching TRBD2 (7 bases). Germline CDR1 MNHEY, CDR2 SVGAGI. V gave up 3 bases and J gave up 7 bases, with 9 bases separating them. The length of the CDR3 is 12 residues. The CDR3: CASSYRGGTQYF. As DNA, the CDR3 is TGTGCCAGCAGTTATAGGGGGGGGACCCAGTACTTC.

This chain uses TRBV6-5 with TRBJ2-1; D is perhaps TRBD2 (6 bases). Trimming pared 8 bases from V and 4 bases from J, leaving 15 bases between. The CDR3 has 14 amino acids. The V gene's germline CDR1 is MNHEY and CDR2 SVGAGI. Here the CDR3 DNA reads TGTGCCAGCGGAGCGGGTAGGATATACAATGAGCAGTTCTTC. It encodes CASGAGRIYNEQFF.

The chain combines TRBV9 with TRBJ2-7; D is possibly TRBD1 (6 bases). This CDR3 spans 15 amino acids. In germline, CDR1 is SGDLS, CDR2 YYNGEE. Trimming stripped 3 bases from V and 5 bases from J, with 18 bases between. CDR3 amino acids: CASSAGKGVIDEQYF. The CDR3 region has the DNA TGTGCCAGCAGCGCGGGAAAGGGGGTAATAGACGAGCAGTACTTC. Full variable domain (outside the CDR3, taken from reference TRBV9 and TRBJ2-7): DSGVTQTPKHLITATGQRVTLRCSPRSGDLSVYWYQQSLDQGLQFLIQYYNGEERAKGNILERFSAQQFPDLHSELNLSSLELGDSALYFCASSAGKGVIDEQYFGPGTRLTVT.

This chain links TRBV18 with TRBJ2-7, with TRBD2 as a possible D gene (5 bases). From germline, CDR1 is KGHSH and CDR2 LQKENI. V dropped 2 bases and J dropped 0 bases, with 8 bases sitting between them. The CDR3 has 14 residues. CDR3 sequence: CASSPEGFSYEQYF. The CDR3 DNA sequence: TGTGCCAGCTCACCAGAGGGTTTCTCCTACGAGCAGTACTTC.

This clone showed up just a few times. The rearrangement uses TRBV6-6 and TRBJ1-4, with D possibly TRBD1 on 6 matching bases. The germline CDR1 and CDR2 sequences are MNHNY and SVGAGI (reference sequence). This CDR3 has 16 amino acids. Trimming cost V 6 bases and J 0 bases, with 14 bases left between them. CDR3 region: CASSSKRGTTNEKLFF. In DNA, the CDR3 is TGTGCCAGCAGCTCCAAAAGGGGGACAACTAATGAAAAACTGTTTTTT.

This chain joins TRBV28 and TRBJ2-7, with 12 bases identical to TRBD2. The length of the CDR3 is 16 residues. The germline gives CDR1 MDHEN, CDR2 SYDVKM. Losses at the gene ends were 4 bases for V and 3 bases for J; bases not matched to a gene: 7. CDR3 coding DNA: TGTGCCAGCAGTTGGCTACTAGCGGGAGGTTTCTACGAGCAGTACTTC. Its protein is CASSWLLAGGFYEQYF.

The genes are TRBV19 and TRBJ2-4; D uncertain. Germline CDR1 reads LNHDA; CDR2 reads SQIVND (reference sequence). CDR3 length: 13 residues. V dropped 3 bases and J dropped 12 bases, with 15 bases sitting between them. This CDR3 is CASSMVAGTAQYF. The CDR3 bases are TGTGCCAGTAGTATGGTGGCAGGCACGGCTCAGTACTTC.

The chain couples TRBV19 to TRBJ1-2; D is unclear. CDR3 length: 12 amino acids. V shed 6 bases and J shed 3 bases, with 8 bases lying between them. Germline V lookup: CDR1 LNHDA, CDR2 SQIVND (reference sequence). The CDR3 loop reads CASSGPYYGYTF. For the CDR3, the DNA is TGTGCCAGTAGCGGGCCCTACTATGGCTACACCTTC.

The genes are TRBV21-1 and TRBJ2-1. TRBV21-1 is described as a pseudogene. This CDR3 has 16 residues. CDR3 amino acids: CASSKALRTDYNEQFF. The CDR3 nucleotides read TGTGCCAGCAGCAAAGCGCTGCGAACGGACTACAATGAGCAGTTCTTC.

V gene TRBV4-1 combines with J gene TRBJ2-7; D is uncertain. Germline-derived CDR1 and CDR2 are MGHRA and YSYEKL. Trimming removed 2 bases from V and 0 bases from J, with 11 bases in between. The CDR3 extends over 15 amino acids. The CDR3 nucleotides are TGCGCCAGCAGCCAACAGTTAGGGTACTCCTACGAGCAGTACTTC. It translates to CASSQQLGYSYEQYF.

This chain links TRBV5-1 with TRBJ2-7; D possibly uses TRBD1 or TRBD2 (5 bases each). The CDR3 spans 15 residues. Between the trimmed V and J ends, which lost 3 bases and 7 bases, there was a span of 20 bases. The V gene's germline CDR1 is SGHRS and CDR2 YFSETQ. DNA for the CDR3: TGCGCCAGCAGCTACGGCCTCAGGGACCTAGGGGAGCAGTACTTC. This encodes CASSYGLRDLGEQYF.

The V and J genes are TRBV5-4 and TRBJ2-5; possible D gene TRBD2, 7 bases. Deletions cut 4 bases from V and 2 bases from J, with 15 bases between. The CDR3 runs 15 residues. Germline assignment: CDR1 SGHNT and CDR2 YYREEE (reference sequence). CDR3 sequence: CASSPGGAGQETQYF. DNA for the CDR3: TGTGCCAGCAGCCCTGGGGGGGCCGGTCAAGAGACCCAGTACTTC.

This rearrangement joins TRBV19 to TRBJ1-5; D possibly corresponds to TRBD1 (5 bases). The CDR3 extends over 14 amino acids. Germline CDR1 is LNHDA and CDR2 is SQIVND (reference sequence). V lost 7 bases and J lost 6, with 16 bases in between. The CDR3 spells CASKGRGLGQPQHF. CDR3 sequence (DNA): TGTGCCAGTAAGGGTAGGGGACTTGGTCAGCCCCAGCATTTT.

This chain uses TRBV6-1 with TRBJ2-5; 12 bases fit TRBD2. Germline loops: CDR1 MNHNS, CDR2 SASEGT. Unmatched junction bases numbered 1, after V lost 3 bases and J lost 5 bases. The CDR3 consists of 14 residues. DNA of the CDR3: TGTGCCAGCAGTGATACTAGCGGGAGGGAGACCCAGTACTTC. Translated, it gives CASSDTSGRETQYF.

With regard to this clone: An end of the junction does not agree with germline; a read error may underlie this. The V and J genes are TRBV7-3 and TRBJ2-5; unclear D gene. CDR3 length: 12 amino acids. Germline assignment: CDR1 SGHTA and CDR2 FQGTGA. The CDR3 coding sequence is TGTGCCAGCAGCCAGGCCCAAGGGACCCAGTACTTC. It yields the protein CASSQAQGTQYF.